Below are 27 T cell receptor beta chains sequenced from a single sample in a study of blood T cell repertoires in COVID-19. Measured with immunoSEQ multiplex PCR; TCRdb has only the in-frame clones, and not every one. Of about 300,000 clones listed, less than 85% were seen once; the top ten hold approximately 1.9%. Input material: PBMCs or T cells enriched from blood (not recorded which). The receptors were gathered from a woman under 40 who had been exposed to COVID-19.

This chain uses TRBV19 with TRBJ2-2; 13 bases are shared with TRBD2. With 3 bases clipped from V and 7 bases from J, the junction kept 2 bases outside the gene matches. Germline-derived CDR1 and CDR2 are LNHDA and SQIVND (reference sequence). CDR3 size: 15 residues. CDR3 in DNA: TGTGCCAGTAGTATGGGACTAGCGGGAATCGGGGAGCTGTTTTTT. Its translation is CASSMGLAGIGELFF.

The genes are TRBV5-6 and TRBJ2-3, with D perhaps matching TRBD1 (6 bases). Deletions cut 3 bases from V and 0 bases from J, with 14 bases between. The CDR3 has 16 residues. Germline V gene sequence: CDR1 SGHDT, CDR2 YYEEEE. The CDR3: CASSYKQGTSTDTQYF. The CDR3 DNA sequence: TGTGCCAGCAGCTACAAACAGGGTACGAGCACAGATACGCAGTATTTT.

This chain connects TRBV7-2 to TRBJ2-7, with no clear D. Germline CDR1 and CDR2: SGHTA and FQGNSA. This CDR3 region has 16 residues. Between the trimmed V and J ends, which lost 0 bases and 5 bases, there was a span of 17 bases. CDR3 residues: CASSLALSRSRDEQYF. The CDR3 DNA is TGTGCCAGCAGCTTAGCGCTAAGTCGGAGTCGCGACGAGCAGTACTTC.

CDR3 in amino acids: CAWGNRFEAFF. CDR3 DNA sequence: TGTGCCTGGGGCAACAGATTCGAGGCTTTCTTT. V gene TRBV30 combines with J gene TRBJ1-1; D unclear. Trimming took off 5 bases at V and 11 bases at J, with 15 bases between the two ends. The CDR3 has 11 amino acids. Germline assignment: CDR1 GTSNPN and CDR2 SVGIG (reference sequence).

J is TRBJ2-7 and V is TRBV7-2, with 10 nucleotides matching TRBD2. This CDR3 has 12 amino acids. V dropped 6 bases and J dropped 7; count of bases not matched to a gene: 3. Germline V gene data show CDR1 as SGHTA and CDR2 as FQGNSA. The CDR3 sequence is CASRTLAGEQYF. DNA for the CDR3: TGTGCCAGCAGAACACTAGCGGGGGAGCAGTACTTC. Supplemented by reference TRBV7-2 and TRBJ2-7, the full variable domain reads GAGVSQSPSNKVTEKGKDVELRCDPISGHTALYWYRQSLGQGLEFLIYFQGNSAPDKSGLPSDRFSAERTGGSVSTLTIQRTQQEDSAVYLCASRTLAGEQYFGPGTRLTVT.

The count of this clone is one. V is TRBV19 and J is TRBJ2-4, with a tentative D call TRBD1 (6 bases). The CDR3 consists of 14 residues. The germline V gene has CDR1 LNHDA and CDR2 SQIVND (reference sequence). The ends were cut back, 5 bases at V and 4 bases at J, with 12 bases in the middle. The DNA for the CDR3 is TGTGCCAGTAGTTCACCCGGGACAAAAAACATTCAGTACTTC. Its protein is CASSSPGTKNIQYF. The full variable domain, in which reference TRBV19 and TRBJ2-4 provide the parts outside the CDR3, is DGGITQSPKYLFRKEGQNVTLSCEQNLNHDAMYWYRQDPGQGLRLIYYSQIVNDFQKGDIAEGYSVSREKKESFPLTVTSAQKNPTAFYLCASSSPGTKNIQYFGAGTRLSVL.

This chain connects TRBV24-1 to TRBJ2-2, with a tentative D call TRBD1 (5 bases). Germline lookup yields CDR1 KGHDR and CDR2 SFDVKD. The V end was cut by 5 bases, the J end by 1 base, with 7 bases between. The CDR3 has 14 residues. The CDR3, as DNA: TGTGCCACCAGTGCTGGACAGAACACCGGGGAGCTGTTTTTT. As protein: CATSAGQNTGELFF.

In this sample, this clone turned up once. This chain joins TRBV30 and TRBJ2-3; D remains unclear. The CDR3 covers 13 residues. V lost 5 bases and J 3 bases, leaving 12 bases between the germline ends. In germline, CDR1 is GTSNPN, CDR2 SVGIG (reference sequence). DNA of the CDR3: TGTGCCTGGGCGAGGTCGCAAACAGATACGCAGTATTTT. Residues: CAWARSQTDTQYF.

This clone was counted ten times or more. The sample holds other DNA sequences that translate to the same CDR3. The V and J genes are TRBV5-4 and TRBJ2-4; D is undetermined. The CDR3 totals 14 residues. CDR1 and CDR2 (germline): SGHNT, YYREEE (reference sequence). V lost 0 bases and J lost 0, with 4 bases in between. This CDR3 reads CASSLDLAKNIQYF. DNA of the CDR3: TGTGCCAGCAGCTTGGACTTAGCCAAAAACATTCAGTACTTC.

The J gene is TRBJ1-2, the V gene TRBV13; the match to TRBD1 covers 8 bases. Germline-derived CDR1 and CDR2 are PRHDT and FYEKMQ (reference sequence). The trim removed 5 bases at V and 4 bases at J, leaving 6 bases unmatched. This CDR3 spans 14 amino acids. CDR3 sequence (DNA): TGTGCCAGCAGCGCCGGACAGGGTGTCTATGGCTACACCTTC. It is translated as CASSAGQGVYGYTF.

The chain is built from TRBV18 and TRBJ1-5; D is unclear. Trimming took 6 bases from V and 6 from J, leaving 12 bases between them. The CDR3 sequence is 13 residues long. Germline assignment: CDR1 KGHSH and CDR2 LQKENI. The CDR3 DNA sequence: TGTGCCAGCTCCAATGCCGCGGCTCAGCCCCAGCATTTT. It translates to CASSNAAAQPQHF.

This clone was seen only once. The gene calls are TRBV14 and TRBJ2-7; D perhaps matches TRBD2 (7 bases). Germline V gene data show CDR1 as SGHDN and CDR2 as FVKESK. CDR3 length equals 14 residues. Trimming left V 7 bases short and J 3 bases short, with 16 bases between. The DNA for the CDR3 is TGTGCCAGCAACGGCGGGGGCCCTTACTACGAGCAGTACTTC. This gives the protein CASNGGGPYYEQYF. The full variable domain, its missing parts supplied by reference TRBV14 and TRBJ2-7, is EAGVTQFPSHSVIEKGQTVTLRCDPISGHDNLYWYRRVMGKEIKFLLHFVKESKQDESGMPNNRFLAERTGGTYSTLKVQPAELEDSGVYFCASNGGGPYYEQYFGPGTRLTVT.

This CDR3 is CASSLVLQRTGELFF. The CDR3 coding sequence is TGCGCCAGCAGCTTGGTTCTGCAGCGCACCGGGGAGCTGTTTTTT. This rearrangement joins TRBV5-1 to TRBJ2-2; D is uncertain. V shed 0 bases and J shed 4 bases, with 10 bases lying between them. CDR1 is SGHRS, CDR2 YFSETQ, per germline. This CDR3 is 15 amino acids long. Based on the CDR3 plus reference TRBV5-1 and TRBJ2-2, the full variable domain is KAGVTQTPRYLIKTRGQQVTLSCSPISGHRSVSWYQQTPGQGLQFLFEYFSETQRNKGNFPGRFSGRQFSNSRSEMNVSTLELGDSALYLCASSLVLQRTGELFFGEGSRLTVL.

The chain links TRBV3-1 (or the pseudogene TRBV3-2) to TRBJ1-6, with D perhaps matching TRBD1 (5 bases). The V and J ends lost 5 bases and 0 bases respectively, with 11 bases between them. CDR3 length: 16 amino acids. Per the germline V gene, CDR1 is LGHDT and CDR2 is YNNKEL (reference sequence). The CDR3 coding sequence is TGTGCCAGCAGCTCCCTCGGGGGCTCCTATAATTCACCCCTCCACTTT. Its translation: CASSSLGGSYNSPLHF.

The V call is TRBV3-1 (or the pseudogene TRBV3-2), the J call TRBJ1-3; D remains unclear. The CDR3 runs 15 residues. Per germline, CDR1 LGHDT and CDR2 YNNKEL (reference sequence). With 1 base removed from V and 0 bases from J, the gap between germline ends came to 7 bases. The DNA for the CDR3 is TGTGCCAGCAGCCAAGGACATTCCTCTGGAAACACCATATATTTT. Protein product: CASSQGHSSGNTIYF.

The chain combines TRBV28 with TRBJ1-2; possibly TRBD1 for D (5 bases). V shed 5 bases and J shed 2 bases, with 15 bases lying between them. The germline V gene has CDR1 MDHEN and CDR2 SYDVKM. The length of the CDR3 is 15 residues. The CDR3 region is CASSPGGTVNYGYTF. The DNA for the CDR3 is TGTGCCAGCAGTCCCGGCGGGACGGTAAACTATGGCTACACCTTC.

The gene calls are TRBV10-3 and TRBJ1-2; D may be TRBD1 (6 bases). V was pared by 4 bases and J by 5 bases, with 14 bases between. CDR1 is ENHRY, CDR2 SYGVKD, per germline. CDR3 length equals 14 residues. The CDR3 coding sequence is TGTGCCATCAGTGGAACACAGGGATTATATGGCTACACCTTC. It is translated as CAISGTQGLYGYTF.

The J gene is TRBJ1-4, the V gene TRBV5-6; 8 positions match TRBD1. Germline values: CDR1 SGHDT, CDR2 YYEEEE. The CDR3 has 15 residues. Germline trimming cut 4 bases from V and 8 bases from J; bases unmatched to any gene: 10. The CDR3: CASSGTTGAGEKLFF. The DNA for the CDR3 is TGTGCCAGCAGCGGGACGACAGGGGCGGGAGAAAAACTGTTTTTT. The full variable domain, rest sourced from reference TRBV5-6 and TRBJ1-4, is DAGVTQSPTHLIKTRGQQVTLRCSPKSGHDTVSWYQQALGQGPQFIFQYYEEEERQRGNFPDRFSGHQFPNYSSELNVNALLLGDSALYLCASSGTTGAGEKLFFGSGTQLSVL.

In its sample, this clone was seen a few times. The V and J genes are TRBV2 and TRBJ2-6; 12 nucleotides line up with TRBD2. Germline values: CDR1 SNHLY, CDR2 FYNNEI. The CDR3 runs 19 residues. Trimming removed 7 bases from V and 1 base from J; junction bases left unmatched: 11. CDR3 DNA: TGTGCCAGCAAATACATGGCGGGGACTAGCGGGTCTGGGGCCAACGTCCTGACTTTC. It specifies CASKYMAGTSGSGANVLTF.

The V call is TRBV11-2, the J call TRBJ2-7; D is possibly TRBD2 (7 bases). V was pared by 3 bases and J by 2 bases, with 11 bases between. Per germline, CDR1 SGHAT and CDR2 FQNNGV. The length of the CDR3 is 14 residues. The CDR3 is CASSFPGGPYEQYF. The CDR3 region has the DNA TGTGCCAGCAGCTTCCCCGGGGGGCCCTACGAGCAGTACTTC.

This chain joins TRBV28 and TRBJ2-1, with D maybe TRBD2 (6 bases). The V end lost 5 bases, the J end lost 8 bases, and 13 bases lay between the germline ends. The CDR3 spans 13 residues. The germline CDR1 and CDR2 sequences are MDHEN and SYDVKM. This chain's CDR3 is CASSGGAPHEQFF. CDR3 sequence (DNA): TGTGCCAGCAGTGGAGGGGCACCTCATGAGCAGTTCTTC.

The V and J genes are TRBV5-1 and TRBJ1-4; D is undetermined. The V end was cut by 2 bases, the J end by 0 bases, with 5 bases between. The V gene's germline CDR1 is SGHRS and CDR2 YFSETQ. This CDR3 region has 14 residues. This CDR3 reads CASSFSSTNEKLFF. CDR3 nucleotide sequence: TGCGCCAGCAGCTTCTCCTCAACTAATGAAAAACTGTTTTTT.

J is TRBJ2-5 and V is TRBV28, with TRBD1 matching over 7 bases. This CDR3 has 15 residues. With V trimmed by 6 bases and J by 5 bases, 12 bases remained unmatched. Per germline, CDR1 MDHEN and CDR2 SYDVKM. CDR3: CASSPLVQGMETQYF. In nucleotides, the CDR3 is TGTGCCAGCAGCCCCTTGGTACAGGGGATGGAGACCCAGTACTTC.

V gene TRBV19 combines with J gene TRBJ2-1; tentatively, D is TRBD1 (6 bases). Deletions cut 1 base from V and 8 bases from J, with 15 bases between. The CDR3 has 15 amino acids. The germline CDR1 and CDR2 sequences are LNHDA and SQIVND (reference sequence). The chain's CDR3 is CASSIGRGALYEQFF. The DNA for the CDR3 is TGTGCCAGTAGTATAGGCAGGGGCGCTTTATATGAGCAGTTCTTC.

The gene calls are TRBV11-3 and TRBJ2-7; 9 nucleotides match TRBD2. Per the germline V gene, CDR1 is SGHNT and CDR2 is YENEEA. This CDR3 is 19 amino acids long. V lost 3 bases to trimming and J lost 5 bases; unmatched junction nucleotides: 20. The CDR3 loop is CASSLLSRRSSGIEDEQYF. As DNA, the CDR3 is TGTGCCAGCAGCTTGTTAAGTCGGCGTTCTAGCGGGATTGAGGACGAGCAGTACTTC.

This chain uses TRBV7-2 with TRBJ1-4, with D tentatively TRBD1 (6 bases). CDR3 length: 15 amino acids. Germline loops: CDR1 SGHTA, CDR2 FQGNSA. The ends were cut back, 1 base at V and 3 bases at J, with 9 bases in the middle. The DNA for the CDR3 is TGTGCCAGCAGCTTAGGGAAGGGGGCTAATGAAAAACTGTTTTTT. Protein product: CASSLGKGANEKLFF.

In this sample, this clone turned up a few times. The gene calls are TRBV5-6 and TRBJ2-5; TRBD1 might be the D (6 bases). CDR1 and CDR2 (germline): SGHDT, YYEEEE. The CDR3 is 15 amino acids. Trimming removed 9 bases from V and 4 bases from J, with 22 bases in between. CDR3 sequence: CATTEQGKILETQYF. DNA of the CDR3: TGTGCCACCACCGAACAGGGAAAAATCCTAGAGACCCAGTACTTC.